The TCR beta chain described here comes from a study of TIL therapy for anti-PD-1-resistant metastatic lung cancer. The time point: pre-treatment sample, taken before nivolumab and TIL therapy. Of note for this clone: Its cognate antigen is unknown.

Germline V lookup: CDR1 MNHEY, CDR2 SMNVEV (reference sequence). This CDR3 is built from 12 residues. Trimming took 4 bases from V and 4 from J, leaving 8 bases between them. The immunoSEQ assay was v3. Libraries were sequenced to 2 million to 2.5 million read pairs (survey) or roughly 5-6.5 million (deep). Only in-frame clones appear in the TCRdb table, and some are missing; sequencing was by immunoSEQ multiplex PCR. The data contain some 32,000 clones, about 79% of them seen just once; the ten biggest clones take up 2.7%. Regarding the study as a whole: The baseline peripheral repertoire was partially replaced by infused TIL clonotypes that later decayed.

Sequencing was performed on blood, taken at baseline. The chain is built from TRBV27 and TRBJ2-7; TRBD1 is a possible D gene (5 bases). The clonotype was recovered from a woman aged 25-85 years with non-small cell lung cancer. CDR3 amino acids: CASSSRVYEQYF. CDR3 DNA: TGTGCCAGCAGTTCCAGGGTTTACGAGCAGTACTTC.